The entry below describes one T cell receptor (beta chain). Produced via immunoSEQ multiplex PCR; TCRdb's table is partial and in-frame only. The data hold 130,000 to 150,000 clones, with 81% observed a single time. Trimming removed 4 bases from V and 4 bases from J; junction bases left unmatched: 10. There are 15 residues in the CDR3. Germline V CDR1 and CDR2: SGDLS, YYNGEE. The data originate from a study of blood T cell repertoires in COVID-19. The J gene is TRBJ2-7, the V gene TRBV9, with 8 bases that match TRBD1. Sequenced: peripheral blood. The source is a human donor in a cohort sampled during active COVID-19. CDR3 in DNA: TGTGCCAGCAGCCCTCGACAGGGGTTGGAATACGAGCAGTACTTC. This sequence encodes CASSPRQGLEYEQYF.